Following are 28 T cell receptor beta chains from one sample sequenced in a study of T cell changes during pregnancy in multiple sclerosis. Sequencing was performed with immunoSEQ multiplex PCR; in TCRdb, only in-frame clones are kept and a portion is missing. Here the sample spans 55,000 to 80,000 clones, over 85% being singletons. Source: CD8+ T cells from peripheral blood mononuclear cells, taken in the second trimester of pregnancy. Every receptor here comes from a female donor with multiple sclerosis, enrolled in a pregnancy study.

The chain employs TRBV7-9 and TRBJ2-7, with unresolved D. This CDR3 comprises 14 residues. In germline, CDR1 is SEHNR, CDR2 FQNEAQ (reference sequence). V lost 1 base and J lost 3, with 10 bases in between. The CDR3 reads CASSLVQESYEQYF. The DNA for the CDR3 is TGTGCCAGCAGCTTAGTTCAGGAAAGCTACGAGCAGTACTTC.

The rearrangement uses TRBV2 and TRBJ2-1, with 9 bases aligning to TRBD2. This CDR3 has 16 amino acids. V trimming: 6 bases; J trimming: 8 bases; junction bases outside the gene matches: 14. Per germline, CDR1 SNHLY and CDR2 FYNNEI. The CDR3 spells CASSTKIAGAHHEQFF. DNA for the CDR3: TGTGCCAGCAGCACAAAGATAGCGGGAGCCCATCATGAGCAGTTCTTC.

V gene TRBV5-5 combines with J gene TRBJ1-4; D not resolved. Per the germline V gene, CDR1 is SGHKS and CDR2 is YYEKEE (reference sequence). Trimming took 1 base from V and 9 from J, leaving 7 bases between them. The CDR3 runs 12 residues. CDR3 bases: TGTGCCAGCAGCTTGCAGTGGCAAAAACTGTTTTTT. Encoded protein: CASSLQWQKLFF.

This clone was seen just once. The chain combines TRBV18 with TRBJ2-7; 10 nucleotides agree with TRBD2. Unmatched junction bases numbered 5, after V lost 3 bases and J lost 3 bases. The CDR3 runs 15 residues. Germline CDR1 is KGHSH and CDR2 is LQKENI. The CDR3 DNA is TGTGCCAGCTCACCCGGTGGACTAGCGGACTACGAGCAGTACTTC. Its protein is CASSPGGLADYEQYF.

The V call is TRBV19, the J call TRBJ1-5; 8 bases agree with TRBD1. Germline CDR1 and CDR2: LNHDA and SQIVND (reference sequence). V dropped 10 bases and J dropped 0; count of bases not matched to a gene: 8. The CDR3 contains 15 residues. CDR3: CATSDREYSNQPQHF. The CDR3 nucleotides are TGTGCCACCTCGGACAGGGAATATAGCAATCAGCCCCAGCATTTT.

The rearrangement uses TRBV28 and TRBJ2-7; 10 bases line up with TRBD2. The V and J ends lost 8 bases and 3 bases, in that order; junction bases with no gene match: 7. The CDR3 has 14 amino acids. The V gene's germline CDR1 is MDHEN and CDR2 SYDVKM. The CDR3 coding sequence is TGTGCCAGCCACCGGAGCGGGAGGGTCTACGAGCAGTACTTC. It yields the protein CASHRSGRVYEQYF.

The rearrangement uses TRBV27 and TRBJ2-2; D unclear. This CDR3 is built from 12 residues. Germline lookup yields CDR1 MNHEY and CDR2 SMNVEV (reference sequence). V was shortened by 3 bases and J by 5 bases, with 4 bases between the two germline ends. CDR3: CASSFLTGELFF. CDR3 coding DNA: TGTGCCAGCAGTTTCCTAACCGGGGAGCTGTTTTTT.

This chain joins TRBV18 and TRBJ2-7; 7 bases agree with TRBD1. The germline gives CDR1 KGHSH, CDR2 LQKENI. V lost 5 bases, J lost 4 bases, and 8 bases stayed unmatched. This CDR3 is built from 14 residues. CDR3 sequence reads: CASSTTDRVYEQYF. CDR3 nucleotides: TGTGCCAGCTCAACGACTGACAGGGTATACGAGCAGTACTTC.

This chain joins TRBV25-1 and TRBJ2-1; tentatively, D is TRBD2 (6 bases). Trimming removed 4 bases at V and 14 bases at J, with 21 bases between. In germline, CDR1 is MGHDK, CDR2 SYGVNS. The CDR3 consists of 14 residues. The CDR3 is CASSGAGLSLRKFF. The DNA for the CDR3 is TGTGCCAGCAGTGGGGCGGGACTTTCCCTCAGGAAGTTCTTC.

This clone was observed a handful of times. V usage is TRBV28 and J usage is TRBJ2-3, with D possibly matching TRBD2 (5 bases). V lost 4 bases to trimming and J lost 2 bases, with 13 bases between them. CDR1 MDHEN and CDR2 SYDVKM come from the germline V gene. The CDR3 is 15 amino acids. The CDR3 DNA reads TGTGCCAGCAGTTACCCACTAGGGATCACAGATACGCAGTATTTT. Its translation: CASSYPLGITDTQYF.

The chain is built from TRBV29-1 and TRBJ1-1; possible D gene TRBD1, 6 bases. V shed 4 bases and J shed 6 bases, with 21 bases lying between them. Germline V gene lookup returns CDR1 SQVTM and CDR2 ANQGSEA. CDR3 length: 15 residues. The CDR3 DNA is TGCAGCGTTGCTGGGGGCGCGTTAGAATCCGCTGAAGCTTTCTTT. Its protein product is CSVAGGALESAEAFF.

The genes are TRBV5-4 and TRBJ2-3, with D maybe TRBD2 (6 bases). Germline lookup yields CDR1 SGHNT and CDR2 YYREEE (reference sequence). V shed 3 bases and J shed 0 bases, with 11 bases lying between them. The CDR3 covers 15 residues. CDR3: CASSSVAVSTDTQYF. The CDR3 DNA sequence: TGTGCCAGCAGCTCCGTAGCGGTAAGCACAGATACGCAGTATTTT.

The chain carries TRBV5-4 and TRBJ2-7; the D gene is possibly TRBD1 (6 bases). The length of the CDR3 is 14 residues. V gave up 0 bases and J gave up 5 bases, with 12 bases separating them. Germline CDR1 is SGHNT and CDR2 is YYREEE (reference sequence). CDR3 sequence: CASSLDRAPHEQYF. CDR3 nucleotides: TGTGCCAGCAGCTTGGACAGGGCTCCCCACGAGCAGTACTTC.

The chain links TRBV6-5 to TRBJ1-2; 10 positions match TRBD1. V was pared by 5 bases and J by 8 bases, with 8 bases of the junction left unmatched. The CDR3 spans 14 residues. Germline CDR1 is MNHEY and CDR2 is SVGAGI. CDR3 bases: TGTGCCAGCAGTCGCGGACAGGGGGTGTTGGGCTACACCTTC. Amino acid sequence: CASSRGQGVLGYTF.

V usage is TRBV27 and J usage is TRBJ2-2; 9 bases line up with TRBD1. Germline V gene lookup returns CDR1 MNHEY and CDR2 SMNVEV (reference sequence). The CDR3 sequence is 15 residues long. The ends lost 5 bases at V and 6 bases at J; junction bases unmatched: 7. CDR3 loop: CASSLRQGVAGELFF. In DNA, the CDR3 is TGTGCCAGCAGTCTAAGACAGGGGGTGGCCGGGGAGCTGTTTTTT.

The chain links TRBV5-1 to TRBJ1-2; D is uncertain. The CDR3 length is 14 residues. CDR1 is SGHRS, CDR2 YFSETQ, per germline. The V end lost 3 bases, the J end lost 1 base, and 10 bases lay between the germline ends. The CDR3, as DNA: TGCGCCAGCAGCTCCACACACGATAACTATGGCTACACCTTC. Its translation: CASSSTHDNYGYTF. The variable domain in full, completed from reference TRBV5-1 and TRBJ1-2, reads KAGVTQTPRYLIKTRGQQVTLSCSPISGHRSVSWYQQTPGQGLQFLFEYFSETQRNKGNFPGRFSGRQFSNSRSEMNVSTLELGDSALYLCASSSTHDNYGYTFGSGTRLTVV.

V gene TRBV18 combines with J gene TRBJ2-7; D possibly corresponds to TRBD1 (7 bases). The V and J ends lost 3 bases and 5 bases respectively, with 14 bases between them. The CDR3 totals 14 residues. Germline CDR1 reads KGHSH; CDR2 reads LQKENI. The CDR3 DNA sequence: TGTGCCAGCTCACCGGGCGGAGGGGGCGACGAGCAGTACTTC. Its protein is CASSPGGGGDEQYF.

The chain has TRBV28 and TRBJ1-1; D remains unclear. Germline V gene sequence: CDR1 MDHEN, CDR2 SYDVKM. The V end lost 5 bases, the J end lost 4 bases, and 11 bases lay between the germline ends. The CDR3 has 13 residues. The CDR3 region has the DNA TGTGCCAGCAGTGGCTGGGAGGGCACTGAAGCTTTCTTT. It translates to CASSGWEGTEAFF. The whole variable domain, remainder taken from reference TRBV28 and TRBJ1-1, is DVKVTQSSRYLVKRTGEKVFLECVQDMDHENMFWYRQDPGLGLRLIYFSYDVKMKEKGDIPEGYSVSREKKERFSLILESASTNQTSMYLCASSGWEGTEAFFGQGTRLTVV.

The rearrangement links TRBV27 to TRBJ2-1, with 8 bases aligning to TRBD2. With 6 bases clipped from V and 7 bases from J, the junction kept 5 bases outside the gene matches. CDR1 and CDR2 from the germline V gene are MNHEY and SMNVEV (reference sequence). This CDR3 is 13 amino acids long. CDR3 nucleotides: TGTGCCAGCAGAAACTCTAGCGGGAATGAGCAGTTCTTC. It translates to CASRNSSGNEQFF.

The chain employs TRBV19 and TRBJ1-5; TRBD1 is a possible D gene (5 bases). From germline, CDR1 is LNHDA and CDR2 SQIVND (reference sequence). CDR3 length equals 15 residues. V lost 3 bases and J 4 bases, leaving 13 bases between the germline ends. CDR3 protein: CASSILRDLNQPQHF. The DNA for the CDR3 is TGTGCCAGTAGTATTCTCAGGGATTTGAATCAGCCCCAGCATTTT.

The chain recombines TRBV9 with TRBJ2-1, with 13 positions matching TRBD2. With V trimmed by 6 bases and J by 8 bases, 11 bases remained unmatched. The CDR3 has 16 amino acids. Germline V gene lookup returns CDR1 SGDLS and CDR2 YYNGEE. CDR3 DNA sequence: TGTGCCAGCACCAGGACTAGCGGGAGTTGGGCAGATGAGCAGTTCTTC. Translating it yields CASTRTSGSWADEQFF.

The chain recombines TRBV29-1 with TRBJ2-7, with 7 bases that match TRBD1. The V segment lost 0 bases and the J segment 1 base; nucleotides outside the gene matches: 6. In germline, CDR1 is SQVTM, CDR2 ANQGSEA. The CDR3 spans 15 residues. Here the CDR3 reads CSVEDAGTESYEQYF. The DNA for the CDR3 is TGCAGCGTTGAAGATGCCGGGACAGAGTCCTACGAGCAGTACTTC.

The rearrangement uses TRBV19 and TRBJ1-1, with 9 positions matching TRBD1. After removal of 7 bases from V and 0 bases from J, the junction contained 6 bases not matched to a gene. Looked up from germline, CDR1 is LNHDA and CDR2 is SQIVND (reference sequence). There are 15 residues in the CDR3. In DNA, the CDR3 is TGTGCCAGTACTCCGGGACAGGGACTGAACACTGAAGCTTTCTTT. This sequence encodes CASTPGQGLNTEAFF. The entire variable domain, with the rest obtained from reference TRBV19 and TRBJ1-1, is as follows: DGGITQSPKYLFRKEGQNVTLSCEQNLNHDAMYWYRQDPGQGLRLIYYSQIVNDFQKGDIAEGYSVSREKKESFPLTVTSAQKNPTAFYLCASTPGQGLNTEAFFGQGTRLTVV.

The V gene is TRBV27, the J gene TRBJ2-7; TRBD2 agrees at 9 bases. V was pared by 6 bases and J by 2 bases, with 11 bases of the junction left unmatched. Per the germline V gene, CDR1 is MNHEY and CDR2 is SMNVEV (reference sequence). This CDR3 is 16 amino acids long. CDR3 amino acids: CASRPDGTSIPYEQYF. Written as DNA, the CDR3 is TGTGCCAGCAGACCCGACGGGACTAGCATCCCCTACGAGCAGTACTTC.

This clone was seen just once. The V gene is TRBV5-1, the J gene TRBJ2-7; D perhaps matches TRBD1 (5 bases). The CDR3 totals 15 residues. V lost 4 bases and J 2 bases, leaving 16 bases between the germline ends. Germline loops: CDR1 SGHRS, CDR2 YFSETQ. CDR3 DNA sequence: TGCGCCAGCAGCCTCCCGGGCAGGGCCGCCTACGAGCAGTACTTC. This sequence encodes CASSLPGRAAYEQYF.

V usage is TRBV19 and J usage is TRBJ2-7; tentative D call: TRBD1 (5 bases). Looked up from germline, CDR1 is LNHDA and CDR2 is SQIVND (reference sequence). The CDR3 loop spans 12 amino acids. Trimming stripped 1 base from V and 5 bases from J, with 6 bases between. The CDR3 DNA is TGTGCCAGTAGTATAGGGGGCAACGAGCAGTACTTC. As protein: CASSIGGNEQYF.

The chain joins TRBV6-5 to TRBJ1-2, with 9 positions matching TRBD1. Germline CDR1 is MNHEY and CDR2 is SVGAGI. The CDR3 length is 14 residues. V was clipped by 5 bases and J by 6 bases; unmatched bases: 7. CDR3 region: CASSPGQGYHGYTF. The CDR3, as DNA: TGTGCCAGCAGTCCGGGACAGGGATATCATGGCTACACCTTC.

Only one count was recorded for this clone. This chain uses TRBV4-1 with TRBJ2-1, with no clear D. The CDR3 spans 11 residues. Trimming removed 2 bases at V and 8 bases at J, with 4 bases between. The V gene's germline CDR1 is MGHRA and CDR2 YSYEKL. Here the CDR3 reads CASSQRDEQFF. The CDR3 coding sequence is TGCGCCAGCAGCCAACGGGATGAGCAGTTCTTC.